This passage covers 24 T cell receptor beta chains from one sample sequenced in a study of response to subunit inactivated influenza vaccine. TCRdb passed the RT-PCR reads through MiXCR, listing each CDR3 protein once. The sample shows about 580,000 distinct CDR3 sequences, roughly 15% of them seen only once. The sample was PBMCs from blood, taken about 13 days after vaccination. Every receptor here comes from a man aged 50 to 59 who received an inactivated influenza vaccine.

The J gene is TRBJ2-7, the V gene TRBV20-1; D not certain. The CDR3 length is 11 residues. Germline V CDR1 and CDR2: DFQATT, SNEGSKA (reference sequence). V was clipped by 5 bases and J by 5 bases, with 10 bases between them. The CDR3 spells CSAPLYHEQYF. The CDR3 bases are TGCAGTGCTCCACTGTACCACGAGCAGTACTTC.

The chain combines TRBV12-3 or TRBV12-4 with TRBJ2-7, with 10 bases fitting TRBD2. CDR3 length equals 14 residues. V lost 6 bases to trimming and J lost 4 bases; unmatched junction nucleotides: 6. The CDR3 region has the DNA TGTGCCAGCAGACTAAGCGGGGGGGAGTACGAGCAGTACTTC. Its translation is CASRLSGGEYEQYF.

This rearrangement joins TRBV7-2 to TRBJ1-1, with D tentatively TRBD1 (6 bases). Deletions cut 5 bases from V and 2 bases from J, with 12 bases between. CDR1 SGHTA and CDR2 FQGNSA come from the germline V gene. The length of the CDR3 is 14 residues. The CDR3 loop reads CASSNTGLNTEAFF. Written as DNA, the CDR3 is TGTGCCAGCAGCAACACAGGGTTAAACACTGAAGCTTTCTTT.

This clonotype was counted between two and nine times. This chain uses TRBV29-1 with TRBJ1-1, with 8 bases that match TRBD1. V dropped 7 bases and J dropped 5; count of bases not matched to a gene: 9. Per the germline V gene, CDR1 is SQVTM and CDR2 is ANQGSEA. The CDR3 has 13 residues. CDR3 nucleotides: TGCAGCGGTCGGAGCAGGGGGCTAACTGAAGCTTTCTTT. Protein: CSGRSRGLTEAFF.

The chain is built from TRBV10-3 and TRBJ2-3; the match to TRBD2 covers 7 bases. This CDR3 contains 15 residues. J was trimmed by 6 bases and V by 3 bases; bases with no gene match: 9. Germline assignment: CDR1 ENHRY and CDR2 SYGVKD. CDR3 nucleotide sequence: TGTGCCATCAGTGATCAGCGGGGAGAAACGGATACGCAGTATTTT. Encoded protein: CAISDQRGETDTQYF.

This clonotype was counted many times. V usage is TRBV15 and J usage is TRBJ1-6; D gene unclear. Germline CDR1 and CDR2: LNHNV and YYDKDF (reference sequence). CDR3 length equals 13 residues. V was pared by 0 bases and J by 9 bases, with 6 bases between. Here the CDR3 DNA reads TGTGCCACCAGCAGAGATATGATTTCACCCCTCCACTTT. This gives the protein CATSRDMISPLHF. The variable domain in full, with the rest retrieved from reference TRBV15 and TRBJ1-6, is DAMVIQNPRYQVTQFGKPVTLSCSQTLNHNVMYWYQQKSSQAPKLLFHYYDKDFNNEADTPDNFQSRRPNTSFCFLDIRSPGLGDTAMYLCATSRDMISPLHFGNGTRLTVT.

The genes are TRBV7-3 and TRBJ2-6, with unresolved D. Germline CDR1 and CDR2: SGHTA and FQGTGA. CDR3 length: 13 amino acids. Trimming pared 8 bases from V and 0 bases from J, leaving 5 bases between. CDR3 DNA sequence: TGTGCCAGCGGTAACTCTGGGGCCAACGTCCTGACTTTC. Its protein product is CASGNSGANVLTF.

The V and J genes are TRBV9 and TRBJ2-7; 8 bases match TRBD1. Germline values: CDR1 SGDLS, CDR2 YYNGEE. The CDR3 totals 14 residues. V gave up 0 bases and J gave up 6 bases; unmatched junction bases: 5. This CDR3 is CASSVGDRISEQYF. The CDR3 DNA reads TGTGCCAGCAGCGTAGGGGACAGGATTAGCGAGCAGTACTTC.

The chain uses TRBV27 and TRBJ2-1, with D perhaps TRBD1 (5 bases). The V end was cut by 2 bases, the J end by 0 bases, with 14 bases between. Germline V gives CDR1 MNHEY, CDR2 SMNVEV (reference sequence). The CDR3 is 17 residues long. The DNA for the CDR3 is TGTGCCAGCAGTTTAGCGCGACAGACAGCCTCCTACAATGAGCAGTTCTTC. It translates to CASSLARQTASYNEQFF.

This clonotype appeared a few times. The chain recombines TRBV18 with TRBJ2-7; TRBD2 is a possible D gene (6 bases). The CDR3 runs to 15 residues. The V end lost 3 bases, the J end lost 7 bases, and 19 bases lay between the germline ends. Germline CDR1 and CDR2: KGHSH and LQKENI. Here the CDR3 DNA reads TGTGCCAGCTCACCTTCCGGCGGAACCGGGGGTGAGCAGTACTTC. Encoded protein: CASSPSGGTGGEQYF. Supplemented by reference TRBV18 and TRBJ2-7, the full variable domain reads NAGVMQNPRHLVRRRGQEARLRCSPMKGHSHVYWYRQLPEEGLKFMVYLQKENIIDESGMPKERFSAEFPKEGPSILRIQQVVRGDSAAYFCASSPSGGTGGEQYFGPGTRLTVT.

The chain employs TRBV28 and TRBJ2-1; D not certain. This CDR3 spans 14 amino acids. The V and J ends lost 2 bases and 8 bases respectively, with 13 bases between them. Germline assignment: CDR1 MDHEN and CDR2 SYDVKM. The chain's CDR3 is CASSLMSWQDEQFF. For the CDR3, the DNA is TGTGCCAGCAGTTTAATGTCTTGGCAGGATGAGCAGTTCTTC. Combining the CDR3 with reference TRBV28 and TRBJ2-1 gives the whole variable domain DVKVTQSSRYLVKRTGEKVFLECVQDMDHENMFWYRQDPGLGLRLIYFSYDVKMKEKGDIPEGYSVSREKKERFSLILESASTNQTSMYLCASSLMSWQDEQFFGPGTRLTVL.

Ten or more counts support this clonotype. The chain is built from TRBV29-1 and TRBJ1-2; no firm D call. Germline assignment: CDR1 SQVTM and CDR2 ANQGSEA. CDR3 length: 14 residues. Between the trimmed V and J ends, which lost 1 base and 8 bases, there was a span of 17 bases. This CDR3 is CSVEVGPQAIGYTF. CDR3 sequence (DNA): TGCAGCGTTGAAGTGGGCCCTCAGGCAATAGGCTACACCTTC.

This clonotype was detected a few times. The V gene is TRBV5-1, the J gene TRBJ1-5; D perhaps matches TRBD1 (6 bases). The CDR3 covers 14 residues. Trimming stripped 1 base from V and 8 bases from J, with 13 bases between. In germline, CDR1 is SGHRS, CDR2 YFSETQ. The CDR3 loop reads CASSLTGKKEPQHF. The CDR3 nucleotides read TGCGCCAGCAGCTTGACAGGGAAAAAGGAGCCCCAGCATTTT. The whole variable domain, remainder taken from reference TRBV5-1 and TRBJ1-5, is KAGVTQTPRYLIKTRGQQVTLSCSPISGHRSVSWYQQTPGQGLQFLFEYFSETQRNKGNFPGRFSGRQFSNSRSEMNVSTLELGDSALYLCASSLTGKKEPQHFGDGTRLSIL.

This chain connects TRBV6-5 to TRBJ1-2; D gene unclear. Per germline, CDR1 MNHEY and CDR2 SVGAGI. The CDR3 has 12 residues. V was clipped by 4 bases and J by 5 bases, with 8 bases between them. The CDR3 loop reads CASSSGRYGYTF. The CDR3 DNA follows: TGTGCCAGCAGTTCCGGACGGTATGGCTACACCTTC.

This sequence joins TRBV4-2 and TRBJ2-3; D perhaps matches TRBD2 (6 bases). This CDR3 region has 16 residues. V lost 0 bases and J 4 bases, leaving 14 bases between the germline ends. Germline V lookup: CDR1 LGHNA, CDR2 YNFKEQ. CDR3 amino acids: CASSQEPSGLADTQYF. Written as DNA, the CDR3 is TGTGCCAGCAGCCAAGAACCCAGCGGGTTGGCAGATACGCAGTATTTT.

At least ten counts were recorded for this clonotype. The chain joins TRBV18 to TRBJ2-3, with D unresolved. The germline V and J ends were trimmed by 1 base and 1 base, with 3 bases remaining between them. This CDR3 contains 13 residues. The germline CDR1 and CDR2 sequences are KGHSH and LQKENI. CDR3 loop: CASSPLGTDTQYF. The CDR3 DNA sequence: TGTGCCAGCTCACCACTCGGCACAGATACGCAGTATTTT.

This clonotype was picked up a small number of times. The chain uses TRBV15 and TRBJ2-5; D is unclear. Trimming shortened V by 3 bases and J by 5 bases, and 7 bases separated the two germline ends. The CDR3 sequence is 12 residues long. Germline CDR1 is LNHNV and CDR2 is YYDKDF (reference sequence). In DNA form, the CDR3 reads TGTGCCACCAGCAGCGCCTGGGAGACCCAGTACTTC. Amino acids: CATSSAWETQYF. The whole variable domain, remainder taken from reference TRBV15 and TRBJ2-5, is DAMVIQNPRYQVTQFGKPVTLSCSQTLNHNVMYWYQQKSSQAPKLLFHYYDKDFNNEADTPDNFQSRRPNTSFCFLDIRSPGLGDTAMYLCATSSAWETQYFGPGTRLLVL.

Here the CDR3 DNA reads TGTGCCAGCAGTGGGGTAGCTAGCAATCAGCCCCAGCATTTT. Protein: CASSGVASNQPQHF. The rearrangement links TRBV6-1 to TRBJ1-5; no firm D call. Germline lookup yields CDR1 MNHNS and CDR2 SASEGT. Trimming left V 4 bases short and J 0 bases short, with 7 bases between. This CDR3 contains 14 residues.

The chain's CDR3 is CASSQDGLGVTQYF. The CDR3 DNA reads TGTGCCAGCAGCCAAGATGGCCTGGGGGTGACCCAGTACTTC. This chain joins TRBV4-2 and TRBJ2-5; D may match TRBD1 or TRBD2 (5 bases each). Looked up from germline, CDR1 is LGHNA and CDR2 is YNFKEQ. V lost 0 bases, J lost 7 bases, and 12 bases lay in between. The CDR3 is made up of 14 amino acids.

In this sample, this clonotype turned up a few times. Here the CDR3 DNA reads TGTGCCAGCAGCCGTACCTCCGACACTGAAGCTTTCTTT. Translated, it gives CASSRTSDTEAFF. The chain links TRBV3-1 to TRBJ1-1; D is undetermined. CDR1 LGHDT and CDR2 YNNKEL come from the germline V gene (reference sequence). This CDR3 comprises 13 residues. V dropped 4 bases and J dropped 3 bases, with 9 bases sitting between them.

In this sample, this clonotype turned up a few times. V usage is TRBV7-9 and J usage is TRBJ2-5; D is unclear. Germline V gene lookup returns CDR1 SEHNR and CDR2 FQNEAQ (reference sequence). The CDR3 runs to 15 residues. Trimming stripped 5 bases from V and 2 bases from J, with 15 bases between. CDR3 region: CASSPRAAIQETQYF. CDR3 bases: TGTGCCAGCAGCCCCCGGGCGGCCATACAAGAGACCCAGTACTTC.

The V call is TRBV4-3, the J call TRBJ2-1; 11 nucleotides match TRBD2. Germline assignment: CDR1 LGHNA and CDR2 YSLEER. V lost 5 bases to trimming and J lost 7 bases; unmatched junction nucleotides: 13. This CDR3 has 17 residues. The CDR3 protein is CASSYILAGGGVNEQFF. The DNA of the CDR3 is TGCGCCAGCAGCTACATCCTAGCGGGAGGCGGGGTAAATGAGCAGTTCTTC.

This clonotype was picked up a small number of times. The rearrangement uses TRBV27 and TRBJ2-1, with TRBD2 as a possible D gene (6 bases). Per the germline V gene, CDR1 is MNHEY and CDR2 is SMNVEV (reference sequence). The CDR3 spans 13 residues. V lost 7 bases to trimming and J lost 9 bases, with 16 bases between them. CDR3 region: CASKLEVGGEQFF. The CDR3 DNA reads TGTGCCAGCAAACTCGAAGTCGGGGGTGAGCAGTTCTTC.

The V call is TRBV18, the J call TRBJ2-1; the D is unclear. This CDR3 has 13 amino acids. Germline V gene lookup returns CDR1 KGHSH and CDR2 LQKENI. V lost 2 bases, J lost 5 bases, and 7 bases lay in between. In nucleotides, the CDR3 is TGTGCCAGCTCACCAGTAAGAGACAATGAGCAGTTCTTC. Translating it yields CASSPVRDNEQFF.